This passage covers 29 T cell receptor beta chains from one sample sequenced in a study of neurological immune-mediated disorders. MiXCR was run by TCRdb on the 5' RACE reads, yielding one entry per CDR3 protein. The sample holds about 50,000 distinct CDR3 sequences, 16% seen once. The specimen was PBMCs. Every receptor here comes from a man aged 60-69 years in good health.

Many counts were recorded for this clonotype. The CDR3 DNA reads as TGCGCCAGCAGCCAAGACACCGCCCCCGGGGAGCTGTTTTTT. Encoded protein: CASSQDTAPGELFF. The V gene is TRBV4-3, the J gene TRBJ2-2; D ambiguous. This CDR3 is 14 amino acids long. The germline CDR1 and CDR2 sequences are LGHNA and YSLEER. Trimming shortened V by 0 bases and J by 6 bases, and 8 bases separated the two germline ends.

This chain joins TRBV28 and TRBJ1-5, with D unclear. Trimming took off 10 bases at V and 3 bases at J, with 13 bases between the two ends. The CDR3 consists of 13 residues. Germline CDR1 and CDR2: MDHEN and SYDVKM. The CDR3 DNA is TGTGCCACCTTTGCTGGCTTCAATCAGCCCCAGCATTTT. This gives the protein CATFAGFNQPQHF. The variable domain in full, completed from reference TRBV28 and TRBJ1-5, reads DVKVTQSSRYLVKRTGEKVFLECVQDMDHENMFWYRQDPGLGLRLIYFSYDVKMKEKGDIPEGYSVSREKKERFSLILESASTNQTSMYLCATFAGFNQPQHFGDGTRLSIL.

This clonotype was counted at least ten times. V usage is TRBV9 and J usage is TRBJ2-5, with 10 bases matching TRBD1. The germline gives CDR1 SGDLS, CDR2 YYNGEE. V was clipped by 4 bases and J by 5 bases; unmatched bases: 8. CDR3 length: 15 residues. CDR3 sequence (DNA): TGTGCCAGCAGCTCGACAGGGGGCGGATGGGAGACCCAGTACTTC. Translating gives CASSSTGGGWETQYF.

This clonotype occurred many times. The chain joins TRBV5-5 to TRBJ1-3; D might be TRBD1 (6 bases). This CDR3 is 20 amino acids long. Germline CDR1 reads SGHKS; CDR2 reads YYEKEE (reference sequence). The ends were cut back, 3 bases at V and 0 bases at J, with 25 bases in the middle. Here the CDR3 reads CASSSSGQRGLLLSGNTIYF. The CDR3 region has the DNA TGTGCCAGCAGCTCCTCCGGACAGCGGGGTCTATTGCTCTCTGGAAACACCATATATTTT.

In its sample, this clonotype was seen a few times. V usage is TRBV5-6 and J usage is TRBJ1-5; 10 bases are a match to TRBD1. CDR1 SGHDT and CDR2 YYEEEE come from the germline V gene. The CDR3 totals 16 residues. V shed 3 bases and J 2 bases; nucleotides not matched to a gene: 5. CDR3: CASSWGTGVGNQPQHF. CDR3 nucleotides: TGTGCCAGCAGCTGGGGGACAGGGGTGGGCAATCAGCCCCAGCATTTT.

In this sample, this clonotype turned up many times. The chain couples TRBV20-1 to TRBJ1-2; TRBD1 matches 10 bases. V was pared by 1 base and J by 4 bases, with 6 bases of the junction left unmatched. The CDR3 length is 15 residues. Germline CDR1 and CDR2: DFQATT and SNEGSKA (reference sequence). CDR3 coding DNA: TGCAGTGCTAGAGTACGGGACAGGGGATTCTATGGCTACACCTTC. Amino acid sequence: CSARVRDRGFYGYTF.

In this sample, this clonotype turned up many times. V is TRBV4-1 and J is TRBJ1-3; a possible D gene is TRBD1 (5 bases). V lost 2 bases and J 0 bases, leaving 8 bases between the germline ends. Germline lookup yields CDR1 MGHRA and CDR2 YSYEKL. CDR3 size: 15 residues. This chain's CDR3 is CASSQQGRSGNTIYF. CDR3 nucleotides: TGCGCCAGCAGCCAACAGGGACGCTCTGGAAACACCATATATTTT.

The V call is TRBV6-1, the J call TRBJ2-2; D ambiguous. V shed 7 bases and J shed 5 bases, with 14 bases lying between them. Germline V gives CDR1 MNHNS, CDR2 SASEGT. The CDR3 consists of 14 residues. The CDR3 nucleotides are TGTGCCAGCACCGATTGGGGTCGGACCGGGGAGCTGTTTTTT. It yields the protein CASTDWGRTGELFF.

Ten or more counts support this clonotype. This chain links TRBV10-3 with TRBJ1-5; 8 nucleotides line up with TRBD1. The germline V gene has CDR1 ENHRY and CDR2 SYGVKD. Trimming removed 0 bases from V and 4 bases from J; junction bases left unmatched: 8. The CDR3 has 17 amino acids. The CDR3 DNA sequence: TGTGCCATCAGTGAGTCCCGGACAGGGCAGGGAAATCAGCCCCAGCATTTT. Its translation is CAISESRTGQGNQPQHF.

This clonotype came up many times. The V call is TRBV29-1, the J call TRBJ2-1; possible D gene TRBD2, 5 bases. The V end lost 6 bases, the J end lost 4 bases, and 10 bases lay between the germline ends. CDR1 and CDR2 (germline): SQVTM, ANQGSEA. The CDR3 loop spans 12 amino acids. CDR3 coding DNA: TGCAGCGTGACGGGGTTATACAATGAGCAGTTCTTC. Protein: CSVTGLYNEQFF.

This clonotype was counted ten times or more. The J gene is TRBJ2-3, the V gene TRBV9; the D gene is possibly TRBD2 (5 bases). The CDR3 extends over 12 amino acids. V gave up 3 bases and J gave up 4 bases, with 6 bases separating them. CDR1 is SGDLS, CDR2 YYNGEE, per germline. The CDR3 sequence: CASSALADTQYF. The CDR3 nucleotides read TGTGCCAGCAGCGCACTAGCAGATACGCAGTATTTT. Filled out from reference TRBV9 and TRBJ2-3, the complete variable domain reads DSGVTQTPKHLITATGQRVTLRCSPRSGDLSVYWYQQSLDQGLQFLIQYYNGEERAKGNILERFSAQQFPDLHSELNLSSLELGDSALYFCASSALADTQYFGPGTRLTVL.

Many counts were recorded for this clonotype. The chain has TRBV29-1 and TRBJ2-1, with D possibly being TRBD2 (6 bases). Germline loops: CDR1 SQVTM, CDR2 ANQGSEA. V lost 7 bases and J 5 bases, leaving 9 bases between the germline ends. The CDR3 covers 11 residues. The CDR3 reads CSAGDDNEQFF. The CDR3 DNA reads TGCAGCGCGGGGGATGACAATGAGCAGTTCTTC.

This clonotype has just one count. One end of the junction does not line up with germline, which may come from a read error. This chain connects TRBV6-2 or TRBV6-3 to TRBJ2-1; TRBD1 might be the D (6 bases). The CDR3 contains 14 residues. CDR1 is MNHEY and CDR2 is SVGEGT in the germline V gene. CDR3 nucleotide sequence: TGTGCCAGCAGTCCGGCAGGGGCTAGCAATGGGCAGTTCTTC. It specifies CASSPAGASNGQFF.

This clonotype was seen ten or more times. The gene calls are TRBV9 and TRBJ2-1; 12 bases match TRBD2. The germline V gene encodes CDR1 SGDLS and CDR2 YYNGEE. The CDR3 spans 15 residues. V shed 3 bases, J shed 7 bases, and the junction held 5 bases outside the gene matches. The CDR3 DNA reads TGTGCCAGCAGCGGTACCACTAGCGGGGGGAATGAGCAGTTCTTC. As protein: CASSGTTSGGNEQFF.

This clonotype was observed at least ten times. This chain uses TRBV6-2 or TRBV6-3 with TRBJ2-5; no firm D call. Germline CDR1 reads MNHEY; CDR2 reads SVGEGT. The CDR3 sequence is 15 residues long. Trimming pared 2 bases from V and 1 base from J, leaving 11 bases between. The CDR3 bases are TGTGCCAGCAGTTACAATCCGGAATTCCAAGAGACCCAGTACTTC. Translating it yields CASSYNPEFQETQYF.

The sample holds many counts of this clonotype. CDR3 protein: CSAPASGNTGELFF. The CDR3 region has the DNA TGCAGTGCTCCGGCTAGCGGGAACACCGGGGAGCTGTTTTTT. The chain is built from TRBV20-1 and TRBJ2-2; TRBD2 agrees at 7 bases. J lost 1 base, V lost 5 bases, and 4 bases had no gene match. The CDR3 has 14 residues. Germline V gene sequence: CDR1 DFQATT, CDR2 SNEGSKA (reference sequence).

This clonotype appeared many times. The V call is TRBV9, the J call TRBJ2-5; 7 nucleotides agree with TRBD1. Germline CDR1 and CDR2: SGDLS and YYNGEE. Germline trimming cut 3 bases from V and 6 bases from J; bases unmatched to any gene: 2. This CDR3 comprises 12 residues. CDR3 sequence (DNA): TGTGCCAGCAGCGCAGGGGGACAGACCCAGTACTTC. Its translation is CASSAGGQTQYF.

J is TRBJ2-7 and V is TRBV27; D not resolved. The CDR3 contains 13 residues. Germline V gene lookup returns CDR1 MNHEY and CDR2 SMNVEV (reference sequence). V was clipped by 0 bases and J by 4 bases, with 7 bases between them. CDR3 nucleotides: TGTGCCAGCAGTTTATCACGTGCTTACGAGCAGTACTTC. The encoded protein is CASSLSRAYEQYF.

The chain uses TRBV7-2 and TRBJ2-5; 8 bases line up with TRBD2. J lost 3 bases, V lost 5 bases, and 8 bases had no gene match. Germline CDR1 SGHTA, CDR2 FQGNSA. CDR3 length equals 15 residues. The CDR3 region is CASSLSGKSEETQYF. DNA for the CDR3: TGTGCCAGCAGCCTTAGCGGGAAGTCGGAAGAGACCCAGTACTTC.

There are many counts of this clonotype. This chain uses TRBV4-3 with TRBJ2-3; 10 bases match TRBD1. The germline V gene encodes CDR1 LGHNA and CDR2 YSLEER. The CDR3 is 17 amino acids. The J segment lost 6 bases and the V segment lost 2 bases, leaving 11 bases of the junction unmatched. CDR3 region: CASSQLHRLTGGDTQYF. The CDR3 nucleotides are TGCGCCAGCAGCCAATTACATCGACTGACAGGGGGCGATACGCAGTATTTT.

This clonotype showed up many times. V gene TRBV6-1 combines with J gene TRBJ1-5; 7 nucleotides line up with TRBD1. Germline V gene lookup returns CDR1 MNHNS and CDR2 SASEGT. CDR3 size: 15 residues. Trimming at V came to 7 bases and at J to 4 bases, leaving 10 bases not matched to a gene. The CDR3 is CASKKPGQFNQPQHF. The CDR3 nucleotides are TGTGCCAGCAAAAAGCCGGGACAGTTTAATCAGCCCCAGCATTTT.

The sample holds many counts of this clonotype. The gene calls are TRBV20-1 and TRBJ1-5; D gene uncertain. Trimming removed 2 bases at V and 0 bases at J, with 11 bases between. Germline lookup yields CDR1 DFQATT and CDR2 SNEGSKA (reference sequence). This CDR3 comprises 15 residues. This chain's CDR3 is CSARRQGYSNQPQHF. As DNA, the CDR3 is TGCAGTGCTAGACGCCAAGGATATAGCAATCAGCCCCAGCATTTT.

This clonotype showed up many times. The chain joins TRBV28 to TRBJ2-1; 7 bases align to TRBD2. Germline V lookup: CDR1 MDHEN, CDR2 SYDVKM. The CDR3 has 15 residues. The V gene end was trimmed by 3 bases and the J gene end by 4 bases; junction bases not matched to a gene: 6. The CDR3 sequence: CASSFGGGSYNEQFF. The CDR3 DNA sequence: TGTGCCAGCAGTTTTGGGGGGGGGAGTTACAATGAGCAGTTCTTC.

At least ten counts were recorded for this clonotype. In DNA form, the CDR3 reads TGTGCCAGCAGCGTTGGGACCTCGAACACCGGGGAGCTGTTTTTT. Amino acids: CASSVGTSNTGELFF. The chain is built from TRBV9 and TRBJ2-2, with D perhaps matching TRBD1 or TRBD2 (5 bases each). Between the trimmed V and J ends, which lost 2 bases and 0 bases, there was a span of 8 bases. Germline lookup yields CDR1 SGDLS and CDR2 YYNGEE. The CDR3 runs 15 residues.

V and J are TRBV12-3 or TRBV12-4 and TRBJ1-3, with no clear D. The CDR3 consists of 15 residues. V lost 3 bases, J lost 0 bases, and 9 bases lay in between. In DNA form, the CDR3 reads TGTGCCAGCAGTTTGGGGAGATTCTCTGGAAACACCATATATTTT. As protein: CASSLGRFSGNTIYF.

This clonotype was detected ten times or more. V and J are TRBV29-1 and TRBJ2-5; D may be TRBD2 (6 bases). Germline V gives CDR1 SQVTM, CDR2 ANQGSEA. This CDR3 is built from 13 residues. The V gene lost 3 bases and the J gene lost 3 bases, with 11 bases spanning the gap. This chain's CDR3 is CSVDLWEEETQYF. DNA of the CDR3: TGCAGCGTTGATCTCTGGGAGGAAGAGACCCAGTACTTC.

The V call is TRBV6-5, the J call TRBJ1-1; D remains ambiguous. The V end lost 4 bases, the J end lost 3 bases, and 9 bases lay between the germline ends. This CDR3 comprises 13 residues. CDR1 is MNHEY, CDR2 SVGAGI, per germline. The CDR3 DNA is TGTGCCAGCAGTTTTAGACGATACACTGAAGCTTTCTTT. As protein: CASSFRRYTEAFF.

Ten or more counts support this clonotype. The genes are TRBV7-2 and TRBJ2-5, with D perhaps matching TRBD2 (6 bases). Trimming took 5 bases from V and 2 from J, leaving 18 bases between them. Germline loops: CDR1 SGHTA, CDR2 FQGNSA. CDR3 length: 16 residues. The CDR3 loop is CASSAGLLSVQETQYF. The CDR3 DNA reads TGTGCCAGCAGCGCGGGACTTCTGAGCGTTCAAGAGACCCAGTACTTC.

The sample holds many counts of this clonotype. The gene calls are TRBV5-1 and TRBJ1-4; a weak D match, TRBD1 (5 bases). Germline CDR1 SGHRS, CDR2 YFSETQ. The CDR3 totals 16 residues. The germline V and J ends were trimmed by 3 bases and 0 bases, with 12 bases remaining between them. The DNA of the CDR3 is TGCGCCAGCAGCTGGGGAGACAGAACAACTAATGAAAAACTGTTTTTT. Its protein product is CASSWGDRTTNEKLFF.